What follows describes a single T cell receptor (beta chain). These data are taken from a study of T cell responses to AZD1222 COVID-19 vaccine. CDR3 length: 15 residues. Germline V gives CDR1 SGHRS, CDR2 YFSETQ. V dropped 0 bases and J dropped 6 bases, with 15 bases sitting between them. Profiling relied on immunoSEQ multiplex PCR, and the TCRdb table lists in-frame clones only, not all of them. The sample lists tens of thousands of clones, 75% to 90% occurring once. The rearrangement joins TRBV5-1 to TRBJ1-2; D call uncertain. The sequence came from an adult who received the AZD1222 COVID-19 vaccine. This sample comprised peripheral blood, obtained 28 days after the second AZD1222 dose. CDR3 DNA sequence: TGCGCCAGCAGCTTGGCTACGTACGTCGGCGATGGCTACACCTTC. It codes for CASSLATYVGDGYTF.